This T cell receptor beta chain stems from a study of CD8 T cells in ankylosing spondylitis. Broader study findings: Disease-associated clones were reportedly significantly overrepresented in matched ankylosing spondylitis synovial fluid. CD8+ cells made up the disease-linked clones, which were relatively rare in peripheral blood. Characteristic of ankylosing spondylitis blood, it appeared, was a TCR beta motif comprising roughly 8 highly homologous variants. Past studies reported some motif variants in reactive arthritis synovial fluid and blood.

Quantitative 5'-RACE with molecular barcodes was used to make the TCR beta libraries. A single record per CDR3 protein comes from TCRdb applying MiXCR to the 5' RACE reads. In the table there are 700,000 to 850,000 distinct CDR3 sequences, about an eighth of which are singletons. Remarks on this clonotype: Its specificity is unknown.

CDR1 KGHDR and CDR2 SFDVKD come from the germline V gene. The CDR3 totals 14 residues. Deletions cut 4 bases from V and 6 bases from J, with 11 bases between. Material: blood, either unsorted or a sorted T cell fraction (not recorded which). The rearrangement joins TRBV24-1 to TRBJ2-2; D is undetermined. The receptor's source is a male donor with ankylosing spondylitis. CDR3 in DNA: TGTGCCACCAGTGACCCGCTTGGCTCCGGGGAGCTGTTTTTT. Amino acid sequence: CATSDPLGSGELFF.